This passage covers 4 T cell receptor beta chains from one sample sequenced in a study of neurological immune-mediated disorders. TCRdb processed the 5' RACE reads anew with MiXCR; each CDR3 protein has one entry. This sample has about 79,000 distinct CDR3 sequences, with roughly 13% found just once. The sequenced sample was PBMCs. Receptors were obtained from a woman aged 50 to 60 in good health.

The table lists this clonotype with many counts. CDR3 DNA sequence: TGCAGTGCTCCGGGACAGGGGGTGTACGAGCAGTACTTC. Residues: CSAPGQGVYEQYF. V and J are TRBV20-1 and TRBJ2-7, with 11 nucleotides matching TRBD1. Losses at the gene ends were 5 bases for V and 4 bases for J; bases not matched to a gene: 4. The germline gives CDR1 DFQATT, CDR2 SNEGSKA (reference sequence). The CDR3 runs 13 residues.

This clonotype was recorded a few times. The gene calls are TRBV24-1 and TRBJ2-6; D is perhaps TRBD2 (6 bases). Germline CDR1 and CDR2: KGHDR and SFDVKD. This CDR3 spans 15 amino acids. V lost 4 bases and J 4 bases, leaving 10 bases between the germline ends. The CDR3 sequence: CATSEAGTGANVLTF. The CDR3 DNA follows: TGTGCCACCAGTGAGGCGGGGACCGGGGCCAACGTCCTGACTTTC.

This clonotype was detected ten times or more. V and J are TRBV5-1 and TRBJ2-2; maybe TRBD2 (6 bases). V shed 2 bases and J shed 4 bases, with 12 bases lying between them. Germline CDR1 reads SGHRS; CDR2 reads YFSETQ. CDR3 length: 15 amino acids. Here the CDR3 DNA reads TGCGCCAGCAGCTTACGAGACGGGGGCACCGGGGAGCTGTTTTTT. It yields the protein CASSLRDGGTGELFF.

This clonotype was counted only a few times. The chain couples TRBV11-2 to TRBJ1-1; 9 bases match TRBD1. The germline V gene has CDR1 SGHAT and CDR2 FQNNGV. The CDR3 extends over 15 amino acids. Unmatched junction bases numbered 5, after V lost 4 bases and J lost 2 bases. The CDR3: CASSSTDRGNTEAFF. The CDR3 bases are TGTGCCAGCAGCTCGACGGACAGGGGTAACACTGAAGCTTTCTTT.